The table lists the clone carrying this T cell receptor (beta chain) with many counts. As yet, its antigen is unknown. The germline V and J ends were trimmed by 7 bases and 0 bases, with 10 bases remaining between them. The CDR3 consists of 14 residues. The germline CDR1 and CDR2 sequences are MDHEN and SYDVKM. The authors used template switching to add a universal primer site and gave cDNA unique molecular identifiers. TCRdb redid the calling of the 5' RACE reads with MiXCR, one entry per CDR3 protein. The table has about 330,000 distinct CDR3 sequences, 9% to 15% seen once. These data come from a study of identical twins. Whole-study findings and limits: Beta clonotypes that were abundant in cord blood contained fewer insertions, a pattern absent from memory repertoires.

Healthy Caucasian donors formed the entire cohort. These same records also appear under a second study, on yellow fever vaccine responses in identical twins.

Material: CD8+ T cells sorted from blood. The clonotype originates from a woman between 18 and 30 years old in good health. This chain uses TRBV28 with TRBJ1-5; D not certain. This CDR3 is CASKKDGSNQPQHF. For the CDR3, the DNA is TGTGCCAGCAAGAAGGACGGTAGCAATCAGCCCCAGCATTTT.